This T cell receptor (beta chain) originates from a study of shared clonotypes between healthy human individuals. The study's findings and limits: In general, naive subsets displayed greater estimated richness than memory subsets did.

Repertoires were generated with immunoSEQ multiplex PCR, while TCRdb's copy carries only in-frame clones and drops some. The table lists 2.5 million or so clones, roughly nine tenths of them singletons. Per the germline V gene, CDR1 is SEHNR and CDR2 is FQNEAQ (reference sequence). V gave up 3 bases and J gave up 4 bases; unmatched junction bases: 3. The CDR3 spans 14 residues. This clone appeared a single time. Its antigen is as yet unknown. The J gene is TRBJ2-4, the V gene TRBV7-9, with TRBD1 matching over 7 bases. Material: naive CD4+ T cells sorted from blood. Subset described: CD45RA+ positively selected. The origin of this receptor is a man in his late teens or twenties in good health. The CDR3 DNA is TGTGCCAGCAGCTTGGGACAGCCAAAAAACATTCAGTACTTC. Translating it yields CASSLGQPKNIQYF. Based on the CDR3 plus reference TRBV7-9 and TRBJ2-4, the full variable domain is DTGVSQNPRHKITKRGQNVTFRCDPISEHNRLYWYRQTLGQGPEFLTYFQNEAQLEKSRLLSDRFSAERPKGSFSTLEIQRTEQGDSAMYLCASSLGQPKNIQYFGAGTRLSVL.